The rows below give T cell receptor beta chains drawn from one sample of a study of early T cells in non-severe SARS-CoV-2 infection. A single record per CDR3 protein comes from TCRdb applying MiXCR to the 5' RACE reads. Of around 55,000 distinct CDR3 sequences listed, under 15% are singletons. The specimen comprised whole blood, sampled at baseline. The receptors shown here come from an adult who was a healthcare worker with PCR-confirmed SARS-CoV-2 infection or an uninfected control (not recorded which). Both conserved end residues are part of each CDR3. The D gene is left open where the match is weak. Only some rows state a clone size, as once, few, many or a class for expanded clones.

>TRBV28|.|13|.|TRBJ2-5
CASSFGGRETQYF
TGTGCCAGCAGTTTTGGAGGGAGGGAGACCCAGTACTTC
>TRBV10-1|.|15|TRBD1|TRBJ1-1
CASSEAGQKNTEAFF
TGCGCCAGCAGTGAAGCGGGACAGAAAAACACTGAAGCTTTCTTT
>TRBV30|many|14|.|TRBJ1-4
CAWSPDSGNEKLFF
TGTGCCTGGAGTCCGGACAGCGGGAATGAAAAACTGTTTTTT
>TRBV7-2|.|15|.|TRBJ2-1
CASRGFERIYNEQFF
TGTGCCAGCAGGGGATTTGAACGGATATACAATGAGCAGTTCTTC
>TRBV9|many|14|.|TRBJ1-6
CASSVDKTNSPLHF
TGTGCCAGCAGCGTAGACAAAACTAATTCACCCCTCCACTTT
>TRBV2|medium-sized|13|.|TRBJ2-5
CASEGTHQETQYF
TGTGCCAGCGAGGGGACACACCAAGAGACCCAGTACTTC
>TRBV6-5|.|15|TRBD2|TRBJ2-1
CASSQTSGGWNEQFF
TGTGCCAGCAGCCAGACTAGCGGGGGGTGGAATGAGCAGTTCTTC
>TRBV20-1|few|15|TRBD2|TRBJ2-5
CSLPTRGGYQETQYF
TGCAGTCTACCTACACGGGGGGGCTATCAAGAGACCCAGTACTTC
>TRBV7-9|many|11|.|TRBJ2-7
CASTGGYEQYF
TGTGCCAGCACCGGAGGTTACGAGCAGTACTTC
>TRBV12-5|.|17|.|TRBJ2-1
CASGLGQIRDKNNEQFF
TGTGCTAGTGGTTTGGGACAAATCCGGGACAAAAACAATGAGCAGTTCTTC
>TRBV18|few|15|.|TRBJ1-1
CASSPNSGQNTEAFF
TGTGCCAGCTCACCCAACTCGGGACAGAACACTGAAGCTTTCTTT
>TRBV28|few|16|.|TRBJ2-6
CASSGTPGTGANVLTF
TGTGCCAGCAGTGGGACTCCAGGGACTGGGGCCAACGTCCTGACTTTC
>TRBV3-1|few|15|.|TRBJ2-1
CASSPSTGPNGEQFF
TGTGCCAGCAGCCCCTCGACAGGCCCAAACGGTGAGCAGTTCTTC
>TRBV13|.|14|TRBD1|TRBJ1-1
CASSLGGGDTEAFF
TGTGCCAGCAGCTTAGGAGGGGGCGACACTGAAGCTTTCTTT
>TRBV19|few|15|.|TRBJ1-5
CASSSVQGGNQPQHF
TGTGCCAGTAGCTCCGTACAGGGTGGCAATCAGCCCCAGCATTTT
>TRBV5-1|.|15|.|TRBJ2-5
CASRVGQTLQETQYF
TGCGCCAGCAGGGTTGGACAGACCCTCCAAGAGACCCAGTACTTC
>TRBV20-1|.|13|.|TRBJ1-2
CSAEDSSNYGYTF
TGCAGTGCCGAGGACAGCTCTAACTATGGCTACACCTTC
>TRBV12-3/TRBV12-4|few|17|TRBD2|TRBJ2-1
CASSPPRAGGPGNEQFF
TGTGCCAGCAGTCCTCCCCGGGCGGGGGGGCCAGGCAATGAGCAGTTCTTC
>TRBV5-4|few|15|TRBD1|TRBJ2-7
CASRGGQGASYEQYF
TGTGCCAGCAGGGGTGGACAGGGTGCCTCCTACGAGCAGTACTTC
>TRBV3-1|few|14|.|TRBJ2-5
CASSQEVYQETQYF
TGTGCCAGCAGCCAAGAAGTCTACCAAGAGACCCAGTACTTC
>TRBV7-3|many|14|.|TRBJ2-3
CASSYRTPTDTQYF
TGTGCCAGCAGCTATCGGACTCCCACAGATACGCAGTATTTT
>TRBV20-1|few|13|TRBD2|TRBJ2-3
CSASGGAKDTQYF
TGCAGTGCTAGCGGGGGGGCCAAAGATACGCAGTATTTT
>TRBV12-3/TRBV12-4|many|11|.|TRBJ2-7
CASSHSYEQYF
TGTGCCAGCAGTCACTCCTACGAGCAGTACTTC
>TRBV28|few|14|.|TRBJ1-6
CASRGQAGFSPLHF
TGTGCCAGCAGGGGCCAAGCAGGGTTCTCACCCCTCCACTTT
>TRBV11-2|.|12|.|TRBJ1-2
CASSQDGYGYTF
TGTGCCAGCAGTCAGGACGGGTATGGCTACACCTTC
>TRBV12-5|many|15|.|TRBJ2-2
CASGLEGPRSGELFF
TGTGCTAGTGGTTTGGAGGGACCGCGCTCCGGGGAGCTGTTTTTT
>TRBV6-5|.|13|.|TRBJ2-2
CASSYQRPGELFF
TGTGCCAGCAGTTACCAACGGCCCGGGGAGCTGTTTTTT
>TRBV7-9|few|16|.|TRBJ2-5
CASSRSAKGSQETQYF
TGTGCCAGCAGCCGCAGCGCGAAGGGATCACAAGAGACCCAGTACTTC
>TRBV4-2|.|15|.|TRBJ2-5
CASSLGTGRQETQYF
TGTGCCAGCAGTCTAGGAACAGGTCGGCAAGAGACCCAGTACTTC
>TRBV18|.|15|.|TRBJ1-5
CASSPQATGNQPQHF
TGTGCCAGCTCACCACAGGCGACGGGCAATCAGCCCCAGCATTTT
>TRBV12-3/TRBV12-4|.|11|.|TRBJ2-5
CASSGRETQYF
TGTGCCAGCAGTGGTCGGGAGACCCAGTACTTC
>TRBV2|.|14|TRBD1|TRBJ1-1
CASRDRGLDTEAFF
TGTGCCAGCAGGGACAGGGGCCTGGACACTGAAGCTTTCTTT
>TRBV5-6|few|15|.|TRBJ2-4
CASSLVGVAKNIQYF
TGTGCCAGCAGCTTGGTAGGGGTAGCCAAAAACATTCAGTACTTC
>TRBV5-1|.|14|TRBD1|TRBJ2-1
CASSPGQGIHEQFF
TGCGCCAGCAGCCCGGGACAGGGGATTCATGAGCAGTTCTTC
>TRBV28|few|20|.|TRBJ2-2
CASSLLSGRLGHPNTGELFF
TGTGCCAGCAGTTTATTGTCCGGGCGACTAGGGCACCCGAACACCGGGGAGCTGTTTTTT
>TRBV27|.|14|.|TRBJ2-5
CASSLGGNQETQYF
TGTGCCAGCAGTTTAGGGGGGAACCAAGAGACCCAGTACTTC
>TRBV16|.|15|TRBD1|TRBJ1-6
CASSQLDRGSSPLHF
TGTGCCAGCAGCCAATTGGACAGGGGGAGTTCACCCCTCCACTTT
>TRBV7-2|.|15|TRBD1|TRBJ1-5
CASSLWTGGPLLQHF
TGTGCCAGCAGCCTCTGGACAGGGGGCCCCTTACTCCAGCATTTT
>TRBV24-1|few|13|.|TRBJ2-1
CATSDGAYNEQFF
TGTGCCACCAGTGATGGGGCCTACAATGAGCAGTTCTTC
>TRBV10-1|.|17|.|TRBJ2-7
CASSDMGDWGGRYEQYF
TGCGCCAGCAGCGATATGGGGGACTGGGGAGGACGCTACGAGCAGTACTTC
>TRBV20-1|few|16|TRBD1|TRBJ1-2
CSATPPGQGANYGYTF
TGCAGTGCCACTCCTCCGGGACAGGGGGCTAACTATGGCTACACCTTC
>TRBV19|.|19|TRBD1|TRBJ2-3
CASSASHGTGERWSDTQYF
TGTGCCAGTAGTGCCTCCCATGGGACAGGGGAGAGGTGGTCAGATACGCAGTATTTT
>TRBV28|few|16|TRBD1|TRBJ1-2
CASSSIQGQANYGYTF
TGTGCCAGCAGCAGTATACAGGGGCAAGCTAACTATGGCTACACCTTC
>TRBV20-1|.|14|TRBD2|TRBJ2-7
CSAPASGTSLGQYF
TGCAGTGCTCCGGCTAGCGGGACCTCCTTGGGGCAGTACTTC
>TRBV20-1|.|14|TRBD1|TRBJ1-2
CSAKRDRTNYGYTF
TGCAGTGCCAAGAGGGACAGAACTAACTATGGCTACACCTTC
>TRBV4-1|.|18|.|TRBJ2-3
CASSPTGVGNYGTDTQYF
TGCGCCAGCAGCCCCACCGGGGTTGGTAACTATGGCACAGATACGCAGTATTTT
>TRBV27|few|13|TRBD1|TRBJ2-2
CASTTGGIGELFF
TGTGCCAGCACAACAGGGGGCATCGGGGAGCTGTTTTTT
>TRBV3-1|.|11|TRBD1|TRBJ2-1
CASSRGQGQFF
TGTGCCAGCAGCCGGGGACAGGGCCAGTTCTTC
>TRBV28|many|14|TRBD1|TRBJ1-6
CASRPTGAGSPLHF
TGTGCCAGCAGACCGACAGGGGCCGGATCACCCCTCCACTTT
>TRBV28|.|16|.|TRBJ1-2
CASSTVEGMRGYGYTF
TGTGCCAGCAGTACGGTGGAGGGGATGAGGGGCTATGGCTACACCTTC
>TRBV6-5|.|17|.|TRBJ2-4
CASSYSIPLRPGSIQYF
TGTGCCAGCAGTTACTCGATCCCGCTTCGACCAGGGAGCATTCAGTACTTC
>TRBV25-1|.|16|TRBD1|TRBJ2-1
CATTSTQGSAYNEQFF
TGTGCCACCACTTCAACACAGGGGTCGGCCTACAATGAGCAGTTCTTC
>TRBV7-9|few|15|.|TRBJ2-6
CASSSPGAGANVLTF
TGTGCCAGCTCCTCCCCGGGCGCTGGGGCCAACGTCCTGACTTTC
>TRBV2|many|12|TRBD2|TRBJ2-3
CASRTSGGTQYF
TGTGCCAGCCGGACTAGCGGGGGTACGCAGTATTTT
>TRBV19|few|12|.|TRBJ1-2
CASSPGLYGYTF
TGTGCCAGCTCCCCTGGCCTCTATGGCTACACCTTC
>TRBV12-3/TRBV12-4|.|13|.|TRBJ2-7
CASSPLAVYEQYF
TGTGCCAGCAGTCCCCTCGCGGTCTACGAGCAGTACTTC
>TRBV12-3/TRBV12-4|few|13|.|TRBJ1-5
CASTLGGNQPQHF
TGTGCCAGCACCTTGGGGGGCAATCAGCCCCAGCATTTT
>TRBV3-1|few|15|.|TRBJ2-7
CASSLVGGAAYEQYF
TGTGCCAGCAGCCTAGTAGGCGGGGCGGCCTACGAGCAGTACTTC
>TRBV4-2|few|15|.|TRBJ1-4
CASSQDFRVEEKLFF
TGTGCCAGCAGCCAAGATTTCAGGGTAGAAGAAAAACTGTTTTTT